The entry that follows covers one T cell receptor (beta chain) sequence. Only in-frame clones appear in the TCRdb table, and some are missing; sequencing was by immunoSEQ multiplex PCR. The data show approximately 52,000 clones, less than 95% seen once. The data are from a study of blood T cell repertoires in COVID-19. The wider study: Sites across the United States, Italy and Spain contributed samples from acute and convalescent COVID-19. From T cells, B-cell-depleted T cells, or PBMCs came the material, which was cDNA or gDNA.

The material sequenced was peripheral blood. This sequence was found in a man aged 45-60 years with acute or convalescent COVID-19.

The chain's CDR3 is CASSFDRGTRYEQYF. In DNA, the CDR3 is TGTGCCAGCAGTTTCGACAGGGGGACGCGTTACGAGCAGTACTTC. J is TRBJ2-7 and V is TRBV2, with 9 bases lining up with TRBD1. There are 15 residues in the CDR3. V lost 5 bases to trimming and J lost 4 bases; unmatched junction nucleotides: 9. Germline V gene lookup returns CDR1 SNHLY and CDR2 FYNNEI.